What follows is one TCR beta chain and its context. PCR employed 60 Vbeta and 13 Jbeta primers. Produced via immunoSEQ multiplex PCR; TCRdb's table is partial and in-frame only. The top ten hold 6.3% of the sample, which has 200,000 or so clones, around 85% seen once. This specimen comes from a study of cytomegalovirus exposure and HLA in healthy donors. There are 14 residues in the CDR3. The chain links TRBV21-1 to TRBJ1-5; the table's D gene call, TRBD1, was not cross checked with the DNA. TRBV21-1 corresponds to a pseudogene. This clonotype was obtained from a man aged 35-49 years in good health and CMV-seropositive. Source material: PBMCs. For the CDR3, the DNA is TGTGCCAGCAGCAGGGACAGGGGGAATCAGCCCCAGCATTTT. Its protein product is CASSRDRGNQPQHF.